The rows below give T cell receptor beta chains drawn from one sample of a study of T cell responses to AZD1222 COVID-19 vaccine. TCRdb keeps only in-frame clones here, not all; method: immunoSEQ multiplex PCR. This table holds more than 95,000 clones, roughly 91% found once. The starting material was peripheral blood, obtained 28 days after the second AZD1222 dose. The receptors derive from an adult who received the AZD1222 COVID-19 vaccine. CDR3s include the opening cysteine and the closing phenylalanine or tryptophan.

V gene: TRBV7-9; J gene: TRBJ2-7; CDR3 protein: CASTPGGGGYEQYF
V gene: TRBV19; J gene: TRBJ2-1; CDR3 protein: CASSALRGLSEQFF
V gene: TRBV6-6; J gene: TRBJ2-5; CDR3 protein: CASETSGRRVQETQYF
V gene: TRBV24-1; J gene: TRBJ2-7; CDR3 protein: CATSDRWDEQYF
V gene: TRBV2; J gene: TRBJ1-2; CDR3 protein: CASGGDRDVEDGYTF
V gene: TRBV4-2; J gene: TRBJ2-1; CDR3 protein: CASRGAGSSYNEQFF
V gene: TRBV19; J gene: TRBJ2-3; CDR3 protein: CASSIRLFATDTQYF
V gene: TRBV25-1; J gene: TRBJ2-1; CDR3 protein: CASVLGPGSSYNEQFF
V gene: TRBV9; J gene: TRBJ1-1; CDR3 protein: CASSADGNTEAFF
V gene: TRBV2; J gene: TRBJ1-6; CDR3 protein: CARQKTYNSPLHF
V gene: TRBV28; J gene: TRBJ1-5; CDR3 protein: CASSFILGGGNQPQHF
V gene: TRBV27; J gene: TRBJ1-2; CDR3 protein: CASSLRQGVSGYTF
V gene: TRBV3-1/TRBV3-2; J gene: TRBJ2-2; CDR3 protein: CASIERNANTGELFF
V gene: TRBV20-1; J gene: TRBJ2-3; CDR3 protein: CSASGLAGPTDTQYF
V gene: TRBV4-2; J gene: TRBJ2-3; CDR3 protein: CASSLVLSSTDTQYF
V gene: TRBV30; J gene: TRBJ1-1; CDR3 protein: CAWSSGGDTEAFF
V gene: TRBV20-1; J gene: TRBJ2-3; CDR3 protein: CSASTTSGGILDTQYF
V gene: TRBV2; J gene: TRBJ2-5; CDR3 protein: CASSRSPSSGRTAEGTQYF
V gene: TRBV10-3; J gene: TRBJ2-5; CDR3 protein: CAISDPPAGRRETQYF
V gene: TRBV28; J gene: TRBJ2-7; CDR3 protein: CASSPKFYEQYF
V gene: TRBV5-1; J gene: TRBJ1-2; CDR3 protein: CASSLTDSLVGYTF
V gene: TRBV24-1; J gene: TRBJ2-5; CDR3 protein: CATGDSEAQTQYF
V gene: TRBV9; J gene: TRBJ2-5; CDR3 protein: CASSKNQETQYF
V gene: TRBV27; J gene: TRBJ2-7; CDR3 protein: CASRVTGGGYEQYF
V gene: TRBV7-2; J gene: TRBJ2-3; CDR3 protein: CASGTSGGRTDTQYF
V gene: TRBV4-1; J gene: TRBJ1-5; CDR3 protein: CASSLWTGDQPQHF
V gene: TRBV7-2; J gene: TRBJ1-4; CDR3 protein: CASSPRATTNEKLFF
V gene: TRBV6-5; J gene: TRBJ1-2; CDR3 protein: CASKDLADYGYTF
V gene: TRBV3-1/TRBV3-2; J gene: TRBJ1-2; CDR3 protein: CASSQGVGYTF
V gene: TRBV27; J gene: TRBJ2-5; CDR3 protein: CASSLRQAQETQYF
V gene: TRBV29-1; J gene: TRBJ2-1; CDR3 protein: CSVGGPGQARNEQFF
V gene: TRBV5-6; J gene: TRBJ1-1; CDR3 protein: CASSGGFTEAFF
V gene: TRBV14; J gene: TRBJ2-2; CDR3 protein: CASSHLVGLAGDTGELFF
V gene: TRBV30; J gene: TRBJ2-1; CDR3 protein: CAWSSGGLDNEQFF
V gene: TRBV7-3; J gene: TRBJ2-1; CDR3 protein: CASSPLTGSLNEQFF
V gene: TRBV7-3; J gene: TRBJ2-7; CDR3 protein: CASSPIQGSYEQYF
V gene: TRBV5-5; J gene: TRBJ1-2; CDR3 protein: CASSLEATGSFNTF
V gene: TRBV29-1; J gene: TRBJ1-4; CDR3 protein: CSVVDDRRPGEKLFF
V gene: TRBV27; J gene: TRBJ2-5; CDR3 protein: CASSLQGQGRVETQYF
V gene: TRBV5-1; J gene: TRBJ2-7; CDR3 protein: CASSPQGTGSSYEQYF
V gene: TRBV2; J gene: TRBJ2-2; CDR3 protein: CASRPGRRTGELFF
V gene: TRBV11-1; J gene: TRBJ1-6; CDR3 protein: CASSLGRGEMFPLHF
V gene: TRBV5-1; J gene: TRBJ2-1; CDR3 protein: CASSLDNPYNEQFF
V gene: TRBV7-9; J gene: TRBJ2-1; CDR3 protein: CASSLASSGRTYNEQFF
V gene: TRBV5-4; J gene: TRBJ2-5; CDR3 protein: CASSWPLETQYF
V gene: TRBV30; J gene: TRBJ2-1; CDR3 protein: CAWSVGLYSYNEQFF
V gene: TRBV7-2; J gene: TRBJ2-3; CDR3 protein: CASKIGESIVGESTDTQYF
V gene: TRBV2; J gene: TRBJ1-6; CDR3 protein: CASSERARGDSPLHF
V gene: TRBV5-4; J gene: TRBJ2-5; CDR3 protein: CASSPGVTQYF
V gene: TRBV6-1; J gene: TRBJ2-6; CDR3 protein: CASSESGSSGANVLTF